This entry describes one T cell receptor (beta chain). In the authors' workflow: Amplified reference gene primers provided the basis for estimating nucleated cell counts. The table came from immunoSEQ multiplex PCR; TCRdb's copy has only in-frame clones and leaves some out. That table furnishes V, J and clone size, whereas the DNA furnished D and trimming. Of 400,000 to 450,000 clones listed, about 91% are singletons. Seattle patients were enrolled during active infection and followed longitudinally. These data belong to a study of blood T cell repertoires in COVID-19. Background on the study: PBMCs, B-cell-depleted T cells, or T cells were the source of the cDNA or gDNA that made up the material.

Germline-derived CDR1 and CDR2 are SNHLY and FYNNEI. V was trimmed by 4 bases and J by 6 bases, leaving 10 bases between them. The CDR3 totals 13 residues. The J gene is TRBJ2-1, the V gene TRBV2; no definite D call. The sample consisted of peripheral blood. The sequence came from a woman in her fifties or sixties with COVID-19, enrolled during active disease. The CDR3: CASSALSPNEQFF. The CDR3 bases are TGTGCCAGCAGTGCCCTTTCCCCCAATGAGCAGTTCTTC.